This TCR beta chain was profiled in a study of identical twins. With respect to this clonotype: The antigen remains unidentified.

The germline V gene has CDR1 DFQATT and CDR2 SNEGSKA (reference sequence). V dropped 0 bases and J dropped 6; count of bases not matched to a gene: 11. The CDR3 loop spans 15 amino acids. Study observations and caveats: The more abundant beta clonotypes in cord blood had fewer insertions, and memory repertoires did not show this. It was possible that invariant MAIT and iNKT cells partly confounded the zero-insertion analyses.

One entry per CDR3 protein, called by TCRdb with MiXCR from the 5' RACE reads. The repertoire holds 240,000 or so distinct CDR3 sequences, more than 9% seen once, with 9% to 10% in the top ten. The genes are TRBV20-1 and TRBJ2-7; 7 positions agree with TRBD2. This sequence originates from a man aged 50 or older in good health. The source material was memory T cells sorted from blood. The CDR3 nucleotides read TGCAGTGCTAGAGATACGAGGGAGGGCCCTCTCGAGCAGTACTTC. Translating gives CSARDTREGPLEQYF.